This TCR beta chain was captured by sequencing in a study of OX40 agonist ivuxolimab in advanced cancers. Sequenced by immunoSEQ multiplex PCR; TCRdb stores in-frame clones only, minus some. The sample shows about 33,000 clones, 84% of them seen only once. Germline CDR1 reads PRHDT; CDR2 reads FYEKMQ (reference sequence). Trimming took 7 bases from V and 5 from J, leaving 11 bases between them. This CDR3 is built from 12 residues. The sequenced sample was CD4+ or CD8+ T cells sorted from blood, obtained in a trial of the OX40 agonist ivuxolimab. This rearrangement joins TRBV13 to TRBJ1-1; D gene unclear. This receptor was obtained from an adult with an advanced solid tumor such as melanoma, head and neck, liver or kidney cancer. CDR3 DNA: TGTGCCAGCACCCACCTGGGTACTGAAGCTTTCTTT. Encoded protein: CASTHLGTEAFF. The full variable domain, completed using reference TRBV13 and TRBJ1-1, is AAGVIQSPRHLIKEKRETATLKCYPIPRHDTVYWYQQGPGQDPQFLISFYEKMQSDKGSIPDRFSAQQFSDYHSELNMSSLELGDSALYFCASTHLGTEAFFGQGTRLTVV.